These T cell receptor beta chains were read from a single sample in a study of PD-1 blockade in classical Hodgkin lymphoma. This table comes from immunoSEQ multiplex PCR, and its TCRdb copy is limited to in-frame clones, with some not included. The sample records roughly 100,000 clones, roughly nine tenths being singletons. Sequencing was performed on peripheral blood mononuclear cells (PBMCs), taken before the fourth cycle of nivolumab. The receptors derive from a human donor with classical Hodgkin lymphoma. The CDR3 runs from the conserved cysteine through the conserved F or W. D genes are given only for firm matches. The size entry is marked missing in some rows and otherwise reads once, few, many or a size class.

size: NA
D: NA
V: TRBV28
length: 13
J: TRBJ1-1
CDR3: CASSLSGGTEAFF
DNA: TGTGCCAGCAGTTTGTCCGGGGGCACTGAAGCTTTCTTT

size: NA
D: NA
V: TRBV29-1
length: 14
J: TRBJ2-6
CDR3: CSVEEGAGANVLTF
DNA: TGCAGCGTTGAAGAGGGGGCTGGGGCCAACGTCCTGACTTTC

size: once
D: TRBD1
V: TRBV5-8
length: 16
J: TRBJ1-5
CDR3: CASSLGKHRGNQPQHF
DNA: TGTGCCAGCAGCCTGGGGAAACACAGGGGGAATCAGCCCCAGCATTTT

size: NA
D: NA
V: TRBV11-2
length: 15
J: TRBJ2-7
CDR3: CASSLYGGWTYEQYF
DNA: TGTGCCAGCAGCTTATATGGCGGGTGGACTTACGAGCAGTACTTC

size: NA
D: TRBD1
V: TRBV19
length: 14
J: TRBJ2-2
CDR3: CASMRDRGTGELFF
DNA: TGTGCCAGTATGCGGGACAGGGGGACCGGGGAGCTGTTTTTT

size: NA
D: TRBD1
V: TRBV5-1
length: 15
J: TRBJ1-3
CDR3: CASSPGQASGNTIYF
DNA: TGCGCCAGCAGTCCCGGACAGGCCTCTGGAAACACCATATATTTT

size: NA
D: NA
V: TRBV25-1
length: 13
J: TRBJ1-2
CDR3: CASSEGNNYGYTF
DNA: TGTGCCAGCAGTGAAGGCAATAACTATGGCTACACCTTC

size: NA
D: NA
V: TRBV11-2
length: 11
J: TRBJ2-2
CDR3: CASTWSGELFF
DNA: TGTGCCAGCACCTGGTCTGGGGAGCTGTTTTTT

size: NA
D: NA
V: TRBV25-1
length: 15
J: TRBJ1-3
CDR3: CASSAGRNSGNTIYF
DNA: TGTGCCAGCAGTGCGGGCCGGAACTCTGGAAACACCATATATTTT

size: NA
D: NA
V: TRBV11-2
length: 14
J: TRBJ2-5
CDR3: CASSKTSGWETQYF
DNA: TGTGCCAGCAGCAAGACGTCAGGGTGGGAGACCCAGTACTTC

size: NA
D: NA
V: TRBV21-1
length: 18
J: TRBJ2-2
CDR3: CASSKEILAGGNTGELFF
DNA: TGTGCCAGCAGCAAAGAAATCCTAGCGGGGGGAAACACCGGGGAGCTGTTTTTT

size: NA
D: NA
V: TRBV25-1
length: 14
J: TRBJ1-1
CDR3: CASSEYNLNTEAFF
DNA: TGTGCCAGCAGTGAATATAACCTGAACACTGAAGCTTTCTTT

size: NA
D: NA
V: TRBV5-5
length: 14
J: TRBJ1-2
CDR3: CASSPGGANYGYTF
DNA: TGTGCCAGCAGCCCGGGGGGAGCTAACTATGGCTACACCTTC

size: NA
D: TRBD1
V: TRBV4-1
length: 14
J: TRBJ1-1
CDR3: CASSRPRDRGDAFF
DNA: TGCGCCAGCAGCCGACCCCGGGACAGGGGAGATGCTTTCTTT